The sequence of this TCR beta chain was determined in a study of CD8 T cells in Susac syndrome. RNA in amounts of about 0.5 to 1 ug was reverse transcribed with random hexamers. Multiplex PCR with immunoSEQ amplified the TCR beta CDR3 across 54 Vbeta and 13 Jbeta. TCRdb itself ran the immunoSEQ multiplex PCR reads through MiXCR, one entry per CDR3 protein. The table records roughly 130,000 distinct CDR3 sequences, about 95% of them present only once. The germline V and J ends were trimmed by 1 base and 8 bases, with 8 bases remaining between them. Germline V gene data show CDR1 as LNHNV and CDR2 as YYDKDF (reference sequence). The CDR3 spans 12 residues.

The sequence was collected from a human donor in good health. The specimen was CD4+ T cells from PBMCs. The chain employs TRBV15 and TRBJ1-2; the D gene is possibly TRBD1 (5 bases). This CDR3 is CATSRVRGGYTF. DNA for the CDR3: TGTGCCACCAGCAGAGTACGGGGCGGCTACACCTTC.